This is a list of T cell receptor beta chains from one sample in a study of immune evolution from preneoplasia to lung adenocarcinoma. Using immunoSEQ multiplex PCR, the repertoire was profiled, and TCRdb retains in-frame clones only, with some absent. The repertoire holds some 37,000 clones, with 74% as singletons. The sample was FFPE invasive lung adenocarcinoma tissue. The receptors come from a person in their sixties or seventies with lung adenocarcinoma. The CDR3 runs from the conserved cysteine through the conserved F or W. D genes are given only for firm matches. Where a row states a size, it is once, few, many or the class of an expanded clone; other rows omit it.

once TRBD1 TRBJ2-7 TRBV30 TGTGCCTGTAACCGAGGGGGCGCGTCTTACGAGCAGTACTTC CACNRGGASYEQYF
NA NA TRBJ2-1 TRBV14 TGTGCCAGCAGCCCCCAGATTGGGGAGCAGTTCTTC CASSPQIGEQFF
NA TRBD2 TRBJ2-1 TRBV5-4 TGTGCCAGCAGGGCTAAGCCGTCTAGCGGGAGTTTTGAGCAGTTCTTC CASRAKPSSGSFEQFF
NA TRBD1 TRBJ1-1 TRBV11-3 TGTGCCAGCAGCCCCAGGACAGGGAAGAACACTGAAGCTTTCTTT CASSPRTGKNTEAFF
NA NA TRBJ1-2 TRBV27 TGTGCCAGTTCCACGTGGGGCAGGGAGGCTGGCTACACCTTC CASSTWGREAGYTF
NA NA TRBJ2-7 TRBV9 TGTGCCAGCAGCGTAGGAGGTAGCGGAGGCTCCTACGAGCAGTACTTC CASSVGGSGGSYEQYF
few TRBD1 TRBJ2-1 TRBV5-4 TGTGCCAGCAGCTTGGACAGGGGCTCCTACAATGAGCAGTTCTTC CASSLDRGSYNEQFF
NA TRBD1 TRBJ1-1 TRBV19 TGTGCCAGTAGCCGCCGGGGACAGTCGGACACTGAAGCTTTCTTT CASSRRGQSDTEAFF
NA TRBD2 TRBJ2-1 TRBV27 TGTGCCAGCAGTCCGGGACTGGGTTGGGAGGGTGAGCAGTTCTTC CASSPGLGWEGEQFF
NA TRBD2 TRBJ2-7 TRBV6-6 TGTGCCACCAGGGCGGGAGGCTACGAGCAGTACTTC CATRAGGYEQYF
few NA TRBJ2-7 TRBV19 TGTGCCAGTACCCCTGGGACTGGCTCCTACGAGCAGTACTTC CASTPGTGSYEQYF
few NA TRBJ1-3 TRBV5-6 TGTGCCAGCAGCTTGCCAGGGAACTCTGGAAACACCATATATTTT CASSLPGNSGNTIYF
NA NA TRBJ2-3 TRBV29-1 TGCAGCGTTTTGCTCGTCGGTACGCAGTATTTT CSVLLVGTQYF
once NA TRBJ2-6 TRBV9 TGTGCCAGCAGCGCCACGGGTAGTGGGGCCAACGTCCTGACTTTC CASSATGSGANVLTF
NA NA TRBJ2-5 TRBV5-6 TGTGCCAGCAGCGGCGACCACCAACCTCGGGAGACCCAGTACTTC CASSGDHQPRETQYF
NA TRBD1 TRBJ1-3 TRBV25-1 TGTGCCAGCTCCCGTCGCCGGGACAGGGGTCGAAACACCATATATTTT CASSRRRDRGRNTIYF
NA NA TRBJ2-1 TRBV5-4 TGTGCCAGCAGTCAGGTGGGGGACCGAGACCATGAGCAGTTCTTC CASSQVGDRDHEQFF
once TRBD2 TRBJ2-7 TRBV5-4 TGTGCCAGCAGCCCGGGCGGACTAGCCTCCTACGAGCAGTACTTC CASSPGGLASYEQYF
NA TRBD1 TRBJ2-7 TRBV7-3 TGTGCCAGCAGCTTAAAGGGACAGGGGGCCTACGAGCAGTACTTC CASSLKGQGAYEQYF
NA NA TRBJ2-4 TRBV4-1 TGCGCCAGCAGCCAAGATTCAGGGTTTGGCGGCAGTAGAGCCAAAAACATTCAGTACTTC CASSQDSGFGGSRAKNIQYF
NA NA TRBJ2-3 TRBV29-1 TGCAGCGTTGGAGGTCGGGATGGCACAGATACGCAGTATTTT CSVGGRDGTDTQYF
NA NA TRBJ2-3 TRBV11-2 TGTGCCAGCAGCTTACAGGGTATCTGGGGCACAGATACGCAGTATTTT CASSLQGIWGTDTQYF
few NA TRBJ1-1 TRBV4-2 TGTGCCAGCAGCCAGGGCGATCCCTCAGGGTCTGAAGCTTTCTTT CASSQGDPSGSEAFF
NA NA TRBJ2-1 TRBV6-1 TGTACTGGTGGCGACTACAATGAGCAGTTCTTC CTGGDYNEQFF
NA NA TRBJ2-1 TRBV19 TGTGCCAGTAGTATATCCCGCGGGCAGGGGCATGAGCAGTTCTTC CASSISRGQGHEQFF
few NA TRBJ1-5 TRBV27 TGTGCCAGAAGCGGCACTAGCAATCAGCCCCAGCATTTT CARSGTSNQPQHF
NA TRBD1 TRBJ1-2 TRBV5-1 TGCGCCAGCAGCGCGACAGGGGGCTATGGCTACACCTTC CASSATGGYGYTF
NA NA TRBJ2-2 TRBV29-1 TGCAGCGTCGTACAGGGTAAGGGGAACACCGGGGAGCTGTTTTTT CSVVQGKGNTGELFF
once NA TRBJ2-1 TRBV11-2 TGTGCCAGCAGCTTAGGACTCCCGGTCGGGAATGAGCAGTTCTTC CASSLGLPVGNEQFF
NA NA TRBJ1-1 TRBV11-2 TGTGCCAGCAGCTTAGATAAACGGGGGGCTTTCTTT CASSLDKRGAFF
few TRBD2 TRBJ2-7 TRBV18 TGTGCCAGCTCACCGACTAGCGGGAGGTCCTACGAGCAGTACTTC CASSPTSGRSYEQYF
NA NA TRBJ1-5 TRBV10-2 TGCGCCAGCAGTGAGTCTGAAGGCGGCTATAGCAATCAGCCCCAGCATTTT CASSESEGGYSNQPQHF
NA NA TRBJ2-2 TRBV18 TGTGCCAGCGCCCCCAATCGAGGCGGGGAGCTGTTTTTT CASAPNRGGELFF
few TRBD2 TRBJ2-7 TRBV27 TGTGCCACCCGAAGACTAGCGGGGGCCCACGAGCAGTACTTC CATRRLAGAHEQYF
NA NA TRBJ2-7 TRBV12-2 TGTGCAAGTCGCCTCAGGGGGAACCACGAGCAGTACTTC CASRLRGNHEQYF
NA NA TRBJ2-7 TRBV4-1 TGCGCCAGCAGCCCCTATACTAGTGGTCGCGGGCGGGGGCAGTACTTC CASSPYTSGRGRGQYF
NA TRBD2 TRBJ2-3 TRBV5-1 TGCGCCAGCAGCCTAGGGACTAGCGGGAGTGGGCAAGATACGCAGTATTTT CASSLGTSGSGQDTQYF
NA NA TRBJ1-2 TRBV5-1 TGCGCCAGCAGCGAGCAGGGATATGGCTACACCTTC CASSEQGYGYTF
NA TRBD1 TRBJ2-3 TRBV7-2 TGTGCCAGCAGTTTTCCAGGGGGCCAACAGGAGATAAGCACAGATACGCAGTATTTT CASSFPGGQQEISTDTQYF
medium-sized NA TRBJ1-5 TRBV21-1 TGTGCCAGCAGCCCTCGATCAGGGGGCTACCAGCCCCAGCATTTT CASSPRSGGYQPQHF
few NA TRBJ2-7 TRBV19 TGTGCCAGTAGTATAGGATGGGGCTCGGGGGAGCAGTACTTC CASSIGWGSGEQYF
NA NA TRBJ2-7 TRBV9 TGTGCCAGCAGCGTAGCCAGCCCTTCCTACGAGCAGTACTTC CASSVASPSYEQYF
NA NA TRBJ2-3 TRBV19 TGTGCCAGTAGAGGGGTACCAGATACGCAGTATTTT CASRGVPDTQYF
NA TRBD2 TRBJ2-3 TRBV7-7 TGTGCCAGCAGCTTAGGTCGGGGACTAGCGGGAGGTCCACGCACAGATACGCAGTATTTT CASSLGRGLAGGPRTDTQYF
NA TRBD2 TRBJ2-1 TRBV28 TGTGCCAGCGCCCCGGGGCTAGCGGGACAGAATGAGCAGTTCTTC CASAPGLAGQNEQFF
NA NA TRBJ2-1 TRBV28 TGTGCCAGCAGGCCTAGCGCCCCTTACAATGAGCAGTTCTTC CASRPSAPYNEQFF
NA TRBD1 TRBJ1-2 TRBV5-1 TGCGCCAGCAGCCCGATGACAGGGGGCGCCGGCTACACCTTC CASSPMTGGAGYTF
NA NA TRBJ2-1 TRBV18 TGTGCCAGCTCTGAACTAACGTCCTACAATGAGCAGTTCTTC CASSELTSYNEQFF
NA NA TRBJ2-7 TRBV18 TGTGCCAGCTCACCATCACAGGGCGGGTTATACGAGCAGTACTTC CASSPSQGGLYEQYF
few TRBD2 TRBJ2-1 TRBV7-3 TGTGCCAGCAGCCGTAACCCCGTAGGACTAGCGGGAGCTAATGAGCAGTTCTTC CASSRNPVGLAGANEQFF